A single sample gave rise to the 19 T cell receptor beta chains below, sequenced in a study of T cells in narcolepsy. Clones were read by immunoSEQ multiplex PCR, and TCRdb kept only the in-frame ones, dropping some. This table has around 30,000 clones, around 74% appearing once. Source material: memory (CD45RA-) CD4+ T cells from blood. The receptor set was obtained from a human donor in good health.

About this clone: In the same sample, other DNA sequences code for this CDR3. The V gene is TRBV28, the J gene TRBJ1-2, with TRBD1 as a possible D gene (6 bases). This CDR3 region has 14 residues. V lost 3 bases and J lost 4, with 12 bases in between. Germline assignment: CDR1 MDHEN and CDR2 SYDVKM. The CDR3 spells CASSLSGVGYGYTF. Written as DNA, the CDR3 is TGTGCCAGCAGTTTGTCAGGGGTGGGCTATGGCTACACCTTC.

The V gene is TRBV4-1, the J gene TRBJ2-1; no definite D call. Germline CDR1 reads MGHRA; CDR2 reads YSYEKL. The CDR3 consists of 16 residues. Trimming took 6 bases from V and 2 from J, leaving 17 bases between them. In nucleotides, the CDR3 is TGCGCCAGCAGGGCTTTCTTCTTAGGCGCCTACAATGAGCAGTTCTTC. Its protein is CASRAFFLGAYNEQFF.

The rearrangement links TRBV6-5 to TRBJ1-2, with 8 bases fitting TRBD1. The CDR3 has 15 amino acids. The trim removed 7 bases at V and 4 bases at J, leaving 11 bases unmatched. CDR1 is MNHEY, CDR2 SVGAGI, per germline. DNA for the CDR3: TGTGCCAGCAACCGAGCCAGGGGGCTTGTCTATGGCTACACCTTC. It translates to CASNRARGLVYGYTF.

V gene TRBV28 combines with J gene TRBJ2-7; D might be TRBD1 or TRBD2, each matching 6 bases. The CDR3 spans 14 residues. Trimming stripped 4 bases from V and 3 bases from J, with 13 bases between. Germline CDR1 and CDR2: MDHEN and SYDVKM. In DNA form, the CDR3 reads TGTGCCAGCAGTTGGGGGCGGGGTATCTACGAGCAGTACTTC. This codes for CASSWGRGIYEQYF.

This rearrangement joins TRBV30 to TRBJ1-2; 7 nucleotides match TRBD1. Germline CDR1 GTSNPN, CDR2 SVGIG (reference sequence). With 8 bases clipped from V and 3 bases from J, the junction kept 9 bases outside the gene matches. The CDR3 runs 13 residues. CDR3 nucleotide sequence: TGTGCCCGACAGGGTGTCGCTGACTATGGCTACACCTTC. It specifies CARQGVADYGYTF. Full variable domain (missing parts from reference TRBV30 and TRBJ1-2): SQTIHQWPATLVQPVGSPLSLECTVEGTSNPNLYWYRQAAGRGLQLLFYSVGIGQISSEVPQNLSASRPQDRQFILSSKKLLLSDSGFYLCARQGVADYGYTFGSGTRLTVV.

CDR3 sequence (DNA): TGTGCCAGTAGTATAAATCCCCAGGGGGCCAACGTCCTGACTTTC. The encoded protein is CASSINPQGANVLTF. This chain uses TRBV19 with TRBJ2-6; D not resolved. The germline V gene encodes CDR1 LNHDA and CDR2 SQIVND (reference sequence). Trimming left V 2 bases short and J 4 bases short, with 9 bases between. CDR3 length equals 15 residues.

In this sample, this clone turned up once. The chain employs TRBV7-2 and TRBJ2-3; TRBD2 aligns across 7 bases. Germline CDR1 reads SGHTA; CDR2 reads FQGNSA. V was clipped by 3 bases and J by 0 bases; unmatched bases: 6. The CDR3 consists of 16 residues. CDR3 residues: CASSLWGGTSTDTQYF. The CDR3 DNA is TGTGCCAGCAGCTTGTGGGGGGGAACCAGCACAGATACGCAGTATTTT.

This chain links TRBV19 with TRBJ1-5, with D possibly being TRBD1 (5 bases). The CDR3 consists of 15 residues. The germline gives CDR1 LNHDA, CDR2 SQIVND (reference sequence). V lost 7 bases and J lost 2, with 15 bases in between. In DNA form, the CDR3 reads TGTGCCAGTACGTGGGGGTCGCAACGCAATCAGCCCCAGCATTTT. Translated, it gives CASTWGSQRNQPQHF. Full variable domain (remainder filled in from reference TRBV19 and TRBJ1-5): DGGITQSPKYLFRKEGQNVTLSCEQNLNHDAMYWYRQDPGQGLRLIYYSQIVNDFQKGDIAEGYSVSREKKESFPLTVTSAQKNPTAFYLCASTWGSQRNQPQHFGDGTRLSIL.

This rearrangement joins TRBV7-9 to TRBJ2-5; 7 positions agree with TRBD1. This CDR3 region has 15 residues. V lost 1 base to trimming and J lost 4 bases; unmatched junction nucleotides: 6. The germline CDR1 and CDR2 sequences are SEHNR and FQNEAQ (reference sequence). CDR3 bases: TGTGCCAGCAGCTTAGACAAGACAGGGAGAGAGACCCAGTACTTC. Translation: CASSLDKTGRETQYF.

The rearrangement joins TRBV28 to TRBJ1-2, with D tentatively TRBD1 (6 bases). Germline CDR1 MDHEN, CDR2 SYDVKM. Trimming left V 1 base short and J 7 bases short, with 16 bases between. The CDR3 has 15 residues. The CDR3 here is CASSLYRGRGSGYTF. Written as DNA, the CDR3 is TGTGCCAGCAGTTTATACCGGGGCAGGGGTAGTGGCTACACCTTC.

The chain carries TRBV7-2 and TRBJ1-6; no clear D gene. The CDR3 totals 15 residues. Trimming removed 2 bases at V and 6 bases at J, with 11 bases between. CDR1 is SGHTA and CDR2 is FQGNSA in the germline V gene. The CDR3 reads CASSLISGLNSPLHF. As DNA, the CDR3 is TGTGCCAGCAGCTTAATTAGCGGGCTTAATTCACCCCTCCACTTT.

The V gene is TRBV18, the J gene TRBJ2-5; D remains unclear. Germline values: CDR1 KGHSH, CDR2 LQKENI. Trimming removed 3 bases from V and 1 base from J, with 6 bases in between. The CDR3 loop spans 13 amino acids. CDR3 bases: TGTGCCAGCTCACCTACAGCCCAAGAGACCCAGTACTTC. Residues: CASSPTAQETQYF.

The chain uses TRBV19 and TRBJ1-2; 10 bases agree with TRBD1. The CDR3 consists of 14 residues. Germline values: CDR1 LNHDA, CDR2 SQIVND (reference sequence). Unmatched junction bases numbered 9, after V lost 10 bases and J lost 4 bases. Here the CDR3 reads CATYSGTGVYGYTF. The CDR3, as DNA: TGTGCCACATACTCCGGGACAGGGGTCTATGGCTACACCTTC.

V is TRBV7-9 and J is TRBJ1-3; D is perhaps TRBD1 (6 bases). The V gene lost 4 bases and the J gene lost 0 bases, with 7 bases spanning the gap. Germline V gene lookup returns CDR1 SEHNR and CDR2 FQNEAQ (reference sequence). This CDR3 has 14 residues. CDR3 sequence reads: CASSWDTSGNTIYF. CDR3 nucleotides: TGTGCCAGCAGCTGGGACACCTCTGGAAACACCATATATTTT.

The J gene is TRBJ2-3, the V gene TRBV7-2; 7 bases are a match to TRBD2. Looked up from germline, CDR1 is SGHTA and CDR2 is FQGNSA. The trim removed 6 bases at V and 5 bases at J, leaving 8 bases unmatched. The CDR3 has 14 amino acids. This chain's CDR3 is CASRWRGSGDTQYF. The CDR3, as DNA: TGTGCCAGCAGGTGGCGGGGGAGCGGAGATACGCAGTATTTT.

There are a few counts of this clone. The V gene is TRBV7-2, the J gene TRBJ1-1, with 7 bases that match TRBD1. V shed 1 base and J 2 bases; nucleotides not matched to a gene: 10. Germline V gene sequence: CDR1 SGHTA, CDR2 FQGNSA. The CDR3 extends over 17 amino acids. As DNA, the CDR3 is TGTGCCAGCAGCTTAGTGACGTTCCGGACAGGTAACACTGAAGCTTTCTTT. It translates to CASSLVTFRTGNTEAFF. Looking up the rest from reference TRBV7-2 and TRBJ1-1 gives the full variable domain: GAGVSQSPSNKVTEKGKDVELRCDPISGHTALYWYRQSLGQGLEFLIYFQGNSAPDKSGLPSDRFSAERTGGSVSTLTIQRTQQEDSAVYLCASSLVTFRTGNTEAFFGQGTRLTVV.

This rearrangement joins TRBV5-3 to TRBJ1-4; D is undetermined. TRBV5-3 is labeled an ORF, and its function is uncertain. The CDR3 contains 15 residues. Trimming took 1 base from V and 4 from J, leaving 11 bases between them. CDR3 in amino acids: CARSLFARINEKLFF. As DNA, the CDR3 is TGTGCCAGAAGCTTGTTCGCACGGATTAATGAAAAACTGTTTTTT.

This clone occurred once. V is TRBV4-3 and J is TRBJ1-4, with a tentative D call TRBD1 (5 bases). The CDR3 consists of 15 residues. V was clipped by 0 bases and J by 7 bases, with 12 bases between them. Germline CDR1 reads LGHNA; CDR2 reads YSLEER. This CDR3 reads CASSQDRGGGEKLFF. The CDR3 coding sequence is TGCGCCAGCAGCCAAGATCGGGGCGGTGGTGAAAAACTGTTTTTT.

V gene TRBV15 combines with J gene TRBJ1-1, with D uncertain. CDR1 is LNHNV, CDR2 YYDKDF, per germline (reference sequence). The CDR3 length is 12 residues. Trimming removed 1 base at V and 8 bases at J, with 8 bases between. The CDR3 loop is CATSRVVEEAFF. As DNA, the CDR3 is TGTGCCACCAGCAGAGTCGTAGAAGAAGCTTTCTTT.